These 3 T cell receptor beta chains share one sample of origin, sequenced in a study of OX40 agonist ivuxolimab in advanced cancers. The repertoire was sequenced with immunoSEQ multiplex PCR; TCRdb's copy has only in-frame clones and lacks some. The sample comprises approximately 35,000 clones, around 80% of which are singletons, and roughly 25% rests with the top ten. Sequencing used CD4+ or CD8+ T cells sorted from blood, obtained in a trial of the OX40 agonist ivuxolimab. Source of these receptors: an adult with an advanced solid tumor such as melanoma, head and neck, liver or kidney cancer.

V usage is TRBV6-6 and J usage is TRBJ2-7; no reliable D call. This CDR3 spans 13 amino acids. Trimming stripped 6 bases from V and 0 bases from J, with 9 bases between. Germline loops: CDR1 MNHNY, CDR2 SVGAGI (reference sequence). The CDR3 region is CASRGRPSYEQYF. CDR3 in DNA: TGTGCCAGCAGAGGCCGGCCCTCCTACGAGCAGTACTTC.

This chain uses TRBV11-2 with TRBJ1-1; TRBD1 is a possible D gene (5 bases). The length of the CDR3 is 14 residues. Trimming removed 3 bases at V and 1 base at J, with 9 bases between. The germline CDR1 and CDR2 sequences are SGHAT and FQNNGV. DNA for the CDR3: TGTGCCAGCAGCTTGACCGACAGGAACACTGAAGCTTTCTTT. Translation gives CASSLTDRNTEAFF.

V gene TRBV4-1 combines with J gene TRBJ1-2; D possibly corresponds to TRBD1 (5 bases). The CDR3 consists of 13 residues. The V end lost 4 bases, the J end lost 8 bases, and 14 bases lay between the germline ends. CDR1 and CDR2 from the germline V gene are MGHRA and YSYEKL. CDR3 in DNA: TGCGCCAGCAGCCGGGATGGGGGGGAGGGCTACACCTTC. As protein: CASSRDGGEGYTF.